The 21 T cell receptor beta chains below come from one sample, sequenced in a study of shared clonotypes between healthy human individuals. Clones were sequenced by immunoSEQ multiplex PCR, and TCRdb holds only the in-frame ones, with some missing. In the table there are some 1.4 million clones, roughly 96% of which are singletons. The sequenced sample consisted of naive CD4+ T cells sorted from blood. As for subset: CD45RA+ positively selected. These receptors all stem from a man under 40 in good health.

This chain connects TRBV10-1 to TRBJ2-7; tentative D call: TRBD1 (5 bases). V lost 0 bases, J lost 6 bases, and 12 bases lay in between. CDR3 length: 14 residues. CDR1 and CDR2 (germline): WNHNN, SYGVQD (reference sequence). The CDR3 bases are TGCGCCAGCAGTGAGTCGCTCCAGGGTTCCGAGCAGTACTTC. It codes for CASSESLQGSEQYF.

The genes are TRBV2 and TRBJ2-5; 13 bases are a match to TRBD2. Germline assignment: CDR1 SNHLY and CDR2 FYNNEI. CDR3 length: 16 amino acids. The junction had 9 bases not matched to a gene; V was cut back by 6 bases and J by 5 bases. The CDR3 region is CASRKPGLAGRETQYF. In DNA, the CDR3 is TGTGCCAGCAGAAAGCCGGGACTAGCGGGACGCGAGACCCAGTACTTC.

This clone came up once. The chain employs TRBV6-1 and TRBJ1-4; 8 bases fit TRBD1. The ends lost 6 bases at V and 6 bases at J; junction bases unmatched: 6. The germline V gene has CDR1 MNHNS and CDR2 SASEGT. This CDR3 has 14 residues. CDR3 in amino acids: CASRADRAHEKLFF. In nucleotides, the CDR3 is TGTGCCAGCAGGGCGGACAGGGCTCATGAAAAACTGTTTTTT.

The rearrangement links TRBV2 to TRBJ2-5; TRBD2 matches 7 bases. Per germline, CDR1 SNHLY and CDR2 FYNNEI. The CDR3 totals 13 residues. V lost 7 bases to trimming and J lost 5 bases; unmatched junction nucleotides: 7. This CDR3 reads CASIKGLVETQYF. In nucleotides, the CDR3 is TGTGCCAGCATAAAAGGACTAGTGGAGACCCAGTACTTC.

The chain links TRBV6-6 to TRBJ1-4; D gene unclear. The CDR3 runs to 15 residues. Trimming shortened V by 0 bases and J by 6 bases, and 11 bases separated the two germline ends. From germline, CDR1 is MNHNY and CDR2 SVGAGI (reference sequence). The CDR3 loop reads CASSYSRVSDEKLFF. The CDR3 DNA sequence: TGTGCCAGCAGTTACTCTCGCGTATCGGATGAAAAACTGTTTTTT.

The gene calls are TRBV5-5 and TRBJ2-3; D is ambiguous. Per germline, CDR1 SGHKS and CDR2 YYEKEE (reference sequence). This CDR3 has 12 amino acids. Trimming shortened V by 7 bases and J by 2 bases, and 8 bases separated the two germline ends. The CDR3 bases are TGTGCCAGCGGCGGTTACACAGATACGCAGTATTTT. This gives the protein CASGGYTDTQYF. The full variable domain, completed using reference TRBV5-5 and TRBJ2-3, is DAGVTQSPTHLIKTRGQQVTLRCSPISGHKSVSWYQQVLGQGPQFIFQYYEKEERGRGNFPDRFSARQFPNYSSELNVNALLLGDSALYLCASGGYTDTQYFGPGTRLTVL.

This clone was seen once. The rearrangement joins TRBV7-3 to TRBJ2-1; 11 bases fit TRBD1. Germline CDR1 is SGHTA and CDR2 is FQGTGA. CDR3 length: 15 residues. The V segment lost 4 bases and the J segment 7 bases; nucleotides outside the gene matches: 6. CDR3 sequence reads: CASSSDRGLVNEQFF. The CDR3 coding sequence is TGTGCCAGCAGCTCGGACAGGGGGCTTGTGAATGAGCAGTTCTTC. Supplemented by reference TRBV7-3 and TRBJ2-1, the full variable domain reads GAGVSQTPSNKVTEKGKYVELRCDPISGHTALYWYRQSLGQGPEFLIYFQGTGAADDSGLPNDRFFAVRPEGSVSTLKIQRTERGDSAVYLCASSSDRGLVNEQFFGPGTRLTVL.

CDR3: CASSLQGGMNTEAFF. The CDR3 region has the DNA TGTGCCAGTAGTCTCCAAGGGGGCATGAACACTGAAGCTTTCTTT. J is TRBJ1-1 and V is TRBV19; 7 bases are shared with TRBD1. Trimming took 5 bases from V and 0 from J; bases not matched to a gene: 6. Germline V gene data show CDR1 as LNHDA and CDR2 as SQIVND (reference sequence). The length of the CDR3 is 15 residues. The whole variable domain, filled in from reference TRBV19 and TRBJ1-1, reads DGGITQSPKYLFRKEGQNVTLSCEQNLNHDAMYWYRQDPGQGLRLIYYSQIVNDFQKGDIAEGYSVSREKKESFPLTVTSAQKNPTAFYLCASSLQGGMNTEAFFGQGTRLTVV.

J is TRBJ2-3 and V is TRBV2, with 7 bases fitting TRBD2. Germline CDR1 reads SNHLY; CDR2 reads FYNNEI. The CDR3 spans 16 residues. The junction had 8 bases not matched to a gene; V was cut back by 1 base and J by 4 bases. CDR3 sequence reads: CASSEGVGGPADTQYF. In DNA, the CDR3 is TGTGCCAGCAGTGAAGGGGTGGGAGGGCCCGCAGATACGCAGTATTTT.

This chain links TRBV19 with TRBJ2-2, with no clear D. The CDR3 contains 10 residues. Deletions cut 6 bases from V and 6 bases from J, with 2 bases between. From germline, CDR1 is LNHDA and CDR2 SQIVND (reference sequence). The CDR3 is CASRAGELFF. DNA for the CDR3: TGTGCCAGTAGAGCCGGGGAGCTGTTTTTT. Together with reference TRBV19 and TRBJ2-2, the CDR3 gives the full variable domain: DGGITQSPKYLFRKEGQNVTLSCEQNLNHDAMYWYRQDPGQGLRLIYYSQIVNDFQKGDIAEGYSVSREKKESFPLTVTSAQKNPTAFYLCASRAGELFFGEGSRLTVL.

V and J are TRBV5-1 and TRBJ2-3, with TRBD2 matching 8 bases. V lost 4 bases, J lost 2 bases, and 6 bases stayed unmatched. CDR1 is SGHRS and CDR2 is YFSETQ in the germline V gene. The length of the CDR3 is 15 residues. The CDR3 reads CASSALLAVTDTQYF. The DNA for the CDR3 is TGCGCCAGCAGCGCCTTACTAGCGGTCACAGATACGCAGTATTTT.

The chain links TRBV2 to TRBJ2-7, with no clear D. CDR1 and CDR2 (germline): SNHLY, FYNNEI. CDR3 length: 14 amino acids. V was pared by 4 bases and J by 2 bases, with 12 bases between. The CDR3 spells CASSVEETTYEQYF. CDR3 coding DNA: TGTGCCAGCAGTGTGGAAGAAACCACCTACGAGCAGTACTTC.

This clone was observed a single time. The V and J genes are TRBV7-2 and TRBJ2-3; D call uncertain. CDR3 size: 12 residues. In germline, CDR1 is SGHTA, CDR2 FQGNSA. Trimming removed 3 bases from V and 5 bases from J, with 6 bases in between. In DNA form, the CDR3 reads TGTGCCAGCAGCTTCCCGGGAGATACGCAGTATTTT. Translating gives CASSFPGDTQYF.

The J gene is TRBJ2-2, the V gene TRBV6-4; D gene ambiguous. Germline V lookup: CDR1 MRHNA, CDR2 SNTAGT. Trimming pared 8 bases from V and 0 bases from J, leaving 7 bases between. This CDR3 is built from 13 residues. The CDR3 sequence: CASRPANTGELFF. CDR3 coding DNA: TGTGCCAGCCGTCCCGCGAACACCGGGGAGCTGTTTTTT.

The rearrangement joins TRBV7-2 to TRBJ1-2, with D maybe TRBD1 (6 bases). Looked up from germline, CDR1 is SGHTA and CDR2 is FQGNSA. Trimming took off 1 base at V and 7 bases at J, with 19 bases between the two ends. The CDR3 covers 16 residues. The CDR3 spells CASSLGTGLRGAGYTF. The CDR3 DNA reads as TGTGCCAGCAGCTTAGGCACGGGCTTACGGGGGGCTGGCTACACCTTC.

The chain employs TRBV15 and TRBJ2-1; no reliable D call. Trimming pared 6 bases from V and 8 bases from J, leaving 8 bases between. This CDR3 is built from 11 residues. Germline CDR1 LNHNV, CDR2 YYDKDF (reference sequence). The CDR3 protein is CATRKYHEQFF. CDR3 sequence (DNA): TGTGCCACCAGGAAGTATCATGAGCAGTTCTTC.

The V call is TRBV5-1, the J call TRBJ1-3; D unclear. The CDR3 covers 16 residues. CDR1 and CDR2 (germline): SGHRS, YFSETQ. Trimming took 4 bases from V and 1 from J, leaving 15 bases between them. The chain's CDR3 is CASSTSLTESGNTIYF. The CDR3, as DNA: TGCGCCAGCAGCACTTCCCTAACAGAATCTGGAAACACCATATATTTT.

This clone was counted once. The chain carries TRBV28 and TRBJ2-1; 10 bases match TRBD1. The CDR3 has 14 residues. Trimming removed 6 bases from V and 4 bases from J; junction bases left unmatched: 3. Germline V lookup: CDR1 MDHEN, CDR2 SYDVKM. Here the CDR3 DNA reads TGTGCCAGCAGCCCGGGACAGGGGTACAATGAGCAGTTCTTC. This translates into CASSPGQGYNEQFF.

This sequence joins TRBV7-2 and TRBJ2-7, with D possibly being TRBD2 (6 bases). The germline V and J ends were trimmed by 3 bases and 5 bases, with 11 bases remaining between them. The CDR3 is 13 residues long. CDR1 SGHTA and CDR2 FQGNSA come from the germline V gene. The CDR3 loop is CASSLWGRNEQYF. The CDR3 region has the DNA TGTGCCAGCAGCTTGTGGGGGAGGAACGAGCAGTACTTC.

For the CDR3, the DNA is TGCGCCAGCAGCGAAAGACGCACAGATACGCAGTATTTT. Translating it yields CASSERRTDTQYF. This chain links TRBV10-1 with TRBJ2-3; D gene uncertain. This CDR3 comprises 13 residues. V gave up 6 bases and J gave up 1 base, with 8 bases separating them. From germline, CDR1 is WNHNN and CDR2 SYGVQD (reference sequence).

V is TRBV6-1 and J is TRBJ1-5, with D perhaps TRBD1 (6 bases). Germline-derived CDR1 and CDR2 are MNHNS and SASEGT. This CDR3 comprises 15 residues. Trimming left V 1 base short and J 7 bases short, with 14 bases between. The CDR3 sequence is CASSEGPGVRQPQHF. CDR3 coding DNA: TGTGCCAGCAGTGAAGGCCCAGGGGTAAGGCAGCCCCAGCATTTT.